What follows describes a single T cell receptor beta chain. The antigen remains unidentified. The sequenced template was cDNA made from the entire isolated RNA. Some clones are missing from TCRdb's copy, which holds only in-frame ones; the method was immunoSEQ multiplex PCR. The table includes 860,000 or so clones, roughly a sixth detected once. This entry is derived from a study of beta chain features in type 1 diabetes. Whole-study findings and limits: Patients with type 1 diabetes showed fewer VDJ junction insertions and more deletions.

The TCR originated in a young woman in good health. The sample taken for sequencing was naive CD4+ T cells from blood.

CDR3 in amino acids: CASKGQPNTEAFF. CDR3 DNA sequence: TGTGCCAGCAAAGGGCAACCGAACACTGAAGCTTTCTTT. V usage is TRBV7-3 and J usage is TRBJ1-1; D gene uncertain. V lost 7 bases, J lost 1 base, and 10 bases lay in between. Germline V gene sequence: CDR1 SGHTA, CDR2 FQGTGA. This CDR3 is built from 13 residues. The full variable domain, in which reference TRBV7-3 and TRBJ1-1 provide the parts outside the CDR3, is GAGVSQTPSNKVTEKGKYVELRCDPISGHTALYWYRQSLGQGPEFLIYFQGTGAADDSGLPNDRFFAVRPEGSVSTLKIQRTERGDSAVYLCASKGQPNTEAFFGQGTRLTVV.